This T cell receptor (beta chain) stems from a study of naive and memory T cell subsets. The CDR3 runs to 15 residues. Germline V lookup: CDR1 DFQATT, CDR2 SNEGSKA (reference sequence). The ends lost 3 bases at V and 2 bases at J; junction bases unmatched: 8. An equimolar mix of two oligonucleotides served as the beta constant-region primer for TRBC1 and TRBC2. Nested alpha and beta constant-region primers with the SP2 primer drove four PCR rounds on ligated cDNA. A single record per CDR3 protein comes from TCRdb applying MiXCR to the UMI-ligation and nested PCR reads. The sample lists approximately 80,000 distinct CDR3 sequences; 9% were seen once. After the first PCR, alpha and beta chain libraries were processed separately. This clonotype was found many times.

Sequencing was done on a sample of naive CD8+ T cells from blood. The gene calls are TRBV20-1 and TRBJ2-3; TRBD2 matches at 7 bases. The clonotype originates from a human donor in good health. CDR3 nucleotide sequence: TGCAGTGCTAGTCCGGCTAGCGGTAACACAGATACGCAGTATTTT. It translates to CSASPASGNTDTQYF.